This T cell receptor (beta chain) emerged from a study of tumor-infiltrating lymphocytes in primary liver carcinoma. Overall study: Patients of both sexes were 30 to 69 years old. Productive TCRbeta read yields ran from roughly 4 to 7.5 million per sample and were similar between tissues.

The CDR3 loop spans 14 amino acids. Trimming removed 5 bases at V and 0 bases at J, with 9 bases between. Germline V gene lookup returns CDR1 SGHRS and CDR2 YFSETQ. For each extraction, RNA and DNA were obtained together from around 20-30 mg of unsorted bulk tissue. The proportion of viable tumor cells exceeded 80% in every tumor sample. The study, taken as a whole, reports: Blood's top-250-clone fraction was significantly lower than that of tumors (p = 0.039).

The input was about 490 ng total RNA; TCR beta cDNA was made from it with a constant-region primer. For TCR beta, libraries were produced by three nested multiplex PCR rounds using slightly modified ARM-PCR. Two initial PCR rounds of 10 to 11 cycles each paired TRBV1-TRBV30 forward primers with a C-beta reverse primer. One entry per CDR3 protein results from TCRdb running MiXCR on the multiplex PCR reads. The sample records about 190,000 distinct CDR3 sequences, around four fifths being singletons. As concerns this clonotype: Its antigen is as yet unknown. A much larger clone is a single base away; this may be a read error.

The chain carries TRBV5-1 and TRBJ2-1; unclear D gene. Sequencing used tumor tissue from primary liver carcinoma. The TCR originated in a middle-aged man with primary liver carcinoma and hepatitis B virus infection. This CDR3 reads CASRYSSSYNEQFF. The CDR3 coding sequence is TGCGCCAGCAGGTATAGTAGCTCCTACAATGAGCAGTTCTTC.